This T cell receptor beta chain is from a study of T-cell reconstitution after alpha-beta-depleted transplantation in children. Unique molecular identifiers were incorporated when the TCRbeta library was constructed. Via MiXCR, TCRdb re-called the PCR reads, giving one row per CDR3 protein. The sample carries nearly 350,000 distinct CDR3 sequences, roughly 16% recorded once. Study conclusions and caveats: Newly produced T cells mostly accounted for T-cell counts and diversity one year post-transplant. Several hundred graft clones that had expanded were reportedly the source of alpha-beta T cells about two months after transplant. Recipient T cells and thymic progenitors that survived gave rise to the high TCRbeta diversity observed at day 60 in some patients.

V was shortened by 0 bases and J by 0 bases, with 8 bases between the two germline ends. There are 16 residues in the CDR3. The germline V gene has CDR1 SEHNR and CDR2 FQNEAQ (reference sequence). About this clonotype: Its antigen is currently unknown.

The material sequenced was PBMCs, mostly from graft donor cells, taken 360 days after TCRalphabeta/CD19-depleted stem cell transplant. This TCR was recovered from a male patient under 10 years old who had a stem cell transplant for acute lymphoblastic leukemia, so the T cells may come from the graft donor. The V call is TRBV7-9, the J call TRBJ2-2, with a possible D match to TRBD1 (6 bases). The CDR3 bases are TGTGCCAGCAGCTTAGCCAGGGGAACGAACACCGGGGAGCTGTTTTTT. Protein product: CASSLARGTNTGELFF. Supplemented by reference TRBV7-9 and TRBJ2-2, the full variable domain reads DTGVSQNPRHKITKRGQNVTFRCDPISEHNRLYWYRQTLGQGPEFLTYFQNEAQLEKSRLLSDRFSAERPKGSFSTLEIQRTEQGDSAMYLCASSLARGTNTGELFFGEGSRLTVL.